The clone carrying this T cell receptor (beta chain) has a single count. The germline CDR1 and CDR2 sequences are SGHRS and YFSETQ. With 0 bases removed from V and 6 bases from J, the gap between germline ends came to 9 bases. There are 13 residues in the CDR3. The data derive from a study of blood T cell repertoires in COVID-19. Participants spanned ages about 18 to 90 years and resided in 20 to 30 US areas. The method was immunoSEQ multiplex PCR; TCRdb's version includes in-frame clones alone and lacks a portion of them. The sample has 250,000 or so clones, about 90% seen once. The chain links TRBV5-1 to TRBJ1-2; D uncertain. The receptor comes from a man aged 25-40 years who had recovered from COVID-19. The specimen was PBMCs or T cells enriched from blood (not recorded which). CDR3 DNA: TGCGCCAGCAGCTTGGCCGGGGATAATGGCTACACCTTC. It specifies CASSLAGDNGYTF. The full variable domain, in which reference TRBV5-1 and TRBJ1-2 provide the parts outside the CDR3, is KAGVTQTPRYLIKTRGQQVTLSCSPISGHRSVSWYQQTPGQGLQFLFEYFSETQRNKGNFPGRFSGRQFSNSRSEMNVSTLELGDSALYLCASSLAGDNGYTFGSGTRLTVV.